Listed here is a single T cell receptor beta chain. Its antigen is not identified. Following extraction, RNA underwent reverse transcription to cDNA, which served as the sequencing template. Clones were sequenced by immunoSEQ multiplex PCR, and TCRdb holds only the in-frame ones, with some missing. The sample holds around 98,000 clones, about 45% seen once. The data belong to a study of CD8+ T cells in alopecia areata. Study results and limitations: An increase in clonality over normal scalp was evident in lesional scalp, especially alopecia totalis/universalis. In patients, TCRs were shared less clearly than in mice, and HLA may possibly be involved.

The sample consisted of CD4+ T cells sorted from blood. This clonotype was sampled from a human donor with alopecia areata.

This CDR3 reads CAWSLLGTTEAFF. The CDR3 coding sequence is TGTGCCTGGAGTCTACTGGGGACCACTGAAGCTTTCTTT. The V call is TRBV30, the J call TRBJ1-1; D is perhaps TRBD1 (5 bases). CDR3 length equals 13 residues. Looked up from germline, CDR1 is GTSNPN and CDR2 is SVGIG (reference sequence). V was trimmed by 2 bases and J by 4 bases, leaving 11 bases between them.